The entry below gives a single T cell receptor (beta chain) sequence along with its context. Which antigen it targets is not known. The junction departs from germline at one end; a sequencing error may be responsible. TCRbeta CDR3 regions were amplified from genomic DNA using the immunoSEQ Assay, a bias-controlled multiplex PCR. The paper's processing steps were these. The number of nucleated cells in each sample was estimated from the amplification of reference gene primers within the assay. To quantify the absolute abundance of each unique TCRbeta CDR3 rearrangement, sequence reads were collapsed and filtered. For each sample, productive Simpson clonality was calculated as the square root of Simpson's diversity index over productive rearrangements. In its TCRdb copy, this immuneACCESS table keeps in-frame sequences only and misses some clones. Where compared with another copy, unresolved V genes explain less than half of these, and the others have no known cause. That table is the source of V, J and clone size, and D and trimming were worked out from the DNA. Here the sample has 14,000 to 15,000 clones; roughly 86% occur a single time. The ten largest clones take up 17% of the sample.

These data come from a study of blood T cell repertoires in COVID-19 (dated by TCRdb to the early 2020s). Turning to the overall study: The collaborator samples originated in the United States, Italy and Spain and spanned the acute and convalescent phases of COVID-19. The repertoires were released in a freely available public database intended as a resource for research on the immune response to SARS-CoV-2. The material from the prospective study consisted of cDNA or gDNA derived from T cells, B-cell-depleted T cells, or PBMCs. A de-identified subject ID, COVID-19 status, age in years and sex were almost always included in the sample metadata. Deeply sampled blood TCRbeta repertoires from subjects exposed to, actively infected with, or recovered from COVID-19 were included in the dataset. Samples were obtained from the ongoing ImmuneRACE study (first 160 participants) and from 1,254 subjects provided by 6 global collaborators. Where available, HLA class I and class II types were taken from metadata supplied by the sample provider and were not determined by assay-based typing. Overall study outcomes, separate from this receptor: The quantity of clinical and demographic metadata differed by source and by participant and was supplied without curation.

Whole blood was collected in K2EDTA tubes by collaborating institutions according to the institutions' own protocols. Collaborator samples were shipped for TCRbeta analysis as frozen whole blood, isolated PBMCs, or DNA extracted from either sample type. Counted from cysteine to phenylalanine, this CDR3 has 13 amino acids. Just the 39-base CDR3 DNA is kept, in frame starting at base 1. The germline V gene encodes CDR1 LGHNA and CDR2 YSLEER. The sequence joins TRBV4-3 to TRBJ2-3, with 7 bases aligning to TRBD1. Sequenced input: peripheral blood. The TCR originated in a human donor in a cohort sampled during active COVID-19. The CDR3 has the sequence CASSQEGTDTQYF. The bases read TGCGCCAGCAGCCAAGAGGGGACAGACACGCAGTATTTT.